The TCR beta chain under discussion was sequenced for a study of Graves' ophthalmopathy and Graves' hyperthyroidism. Amplification targeted the TCR beta CDR3 regions, with RNA transcripts as the source material. HTBI primers were used in a first-round RT-PCR, which preceded a second-round multiplex PCR. Using its own MiXCR run on the multiplex PCR reads, TCRdb lists one record per CDR3 protein. The data contain roughly 1.1 million distinct CDR3 sequences, about 38% of them seen just once; the ten biggest clones take up 8.5% to 14%. The germline V and J ends were trimmed by 8 bases and 4 bases, with 20 bases remaining between them. The length of the CDR3 is 14 residues. Per the germline V gene, CDR1 is SQVTM and CDR2 is ANQGSEA.

The chain joins TRBV29-1 to TRBJ1-2; D unresolved. Sample: peripheral blood or thyroid tissue (not recorded which). The TCR sequence derives from an adult man with Graves' hyperthyroidism. Written as DNA, the CDR3 is TGCAGCCAAGATGCGGTCCCGCTCCCCTATGGCTACACCTTC. Its translation is CSQDAVPLPYGYTF.